Shown below are 24 T cell receptor beta chains from a single sample sequenced in a study of identical twins. TCRdb fed the 5' RACE reads into MiXCR, producing one record per CDR3 protein. The repertoire holds some 1,600,000 distinct CDR3 sequences, with about 30% as singletons. The sample taken for sequencing was cord blood. The receptor set was obtained from a newborn girl in good health.

The V and J genes are TRBV20-1 and TRBJ2-1, with D maybe TRBD1 (5 bases). Matching the DNA end better, TRBJ2-7 makes the J call doubtful. Germline V CDR1 and CDR2: DFQATT, SNEGSKA (reference sequence). The CDR3 runs to 14 residues. CDR3 DNA sequence: TGCAGTGCTAAAACTGACAGCTCCTACAATGAGCAGTACTTC. As protein: CSAKTDSSYNEQYF.

The rearrangement uses TRBV27 and TRBJ2-3, with 10 nucleotides matching TRBD2. Unmatched junction bases numbered 9, after V lost 4 bases and J lost 8 bases. This CDR3 region has 15 residues. Germline V gene sequence: CDR1 MNHEY, CDR2 SMNVEV (reference sequence). DNA of the CDR3: TGTGCCAGCAGTTCGGGGGCTAGCGGGAGAATTACGCAGTATTTT. The encoded protein is CASSSGASGRITQYF.

This chain joins TRBV4-2 and TRBJ2-3; TRBD1 aligns across 8 bases. The CDR3 is made up of 14 amino acids. Germline assignment: CDR1 LGHNA and CDR2 YNFKEQ. V lost 4 bases to trimming and J lost 7 bases; unmatched junction nucleotides: 7. For the CDR3, the DNA is TGTGCCAGCAGCCCTGACAGGGGCGTAAATACGCAGTATTTT. The encoded protein is CASSPDRGVNTQYF.

V gene TRBV4-2 combines with J gene TRBJ2-2; D unresolved. The germline V gene has CDR1 LGHNA and CDR2 YNFKEQ. The ends were cut back, 0 bases at V and 2 bases at J, with 10 bases in the middle. The CDR3 is 16 amino acids. CDR3 sequence reads: CASSQDVRRNTGELFF. The CDR3 DNA is TGTGCCAGCAGCCAAGATGTTCGCCGAAACACCGGGGAGCTGTTTTTT.

The V call is TRBV20-1, the J call TRBJ2-5, with D tentatively TRBD1 or TRBD2 (5 bases each). Germline lookup yields CDR1 DFQATT and CDR2 SNEGSKA (reference sequence). CDR3 length equals 15 residues. V was clipped by 2 bases and J by 5 bases, with 18 bases between them. CDR3 in amino acids: CSARTHGGIQETQYF. The CDR3 coding sequence is TGCAGTGCTAGAACCCATGGGGGAATTCAGGAGACCCAGTACTTC.

The chain carries TRBV20-1 and TRBJ2-3; 11 bases fit TRBD2. Germline CDR1 and CDR2: DFQATT and SNEGSKA (reference sequence). The CDR3 runs to 16 residues. V was pared by 6 bases and J by 3 bases, with 11 bases of the junction left unmatched. CDR3 amino acids: CSATGWLAGGTDTQYF. The CDR3 DNA sequence: TGCAGTGCAACTGGTTGGCTAGCGGGGGGTACAGATACGCAGTATTTT.

This clonotype was seen only a few times. CDR3 nucleotides: TGTGCCTGGAGTGTCCGGGTACAAGAGACCCAGTACTTC. It translates to CAWSVRVQETQYF. This chain joins TRBV30 and TRBJ2-5, with D unresolved. Germline V gene lookup returns CDR1 GTSNPN and CDR2 SVGIG (reference sequence). The CDR3 loop spans 13 amino acids. V was clipped by 0 bases and J by 2 bases, with 7 bases between them.

The J gene is TRBJ2-3, the V gene TRBV9; 9 nucleotides agree with TRBD2. Germline CDR1 is SGDLS and CDR2 is YYNGEE. This CDR3 comprises 18 residues. V gave up 2 bases and J gave up 0 bases; unmatched junction bases: 10. CDR3 loop: CASSVLSGGAISTDTQYF. CDR3 bases: TGTGCCAGCAGCGTTCTTAGCGGGGGAGCGATTAGCACAGATACGCAGTATTTT.

The chain joins TRBV5-1 to TRBJ2-1; possibly TRBD1 for D (6 bases). Trimming took 0 bases from V and 13 from J, leaving 23 bases between them. Germline V gene lookup returns CDR1 SGHRS and CDR2 YFSETQ. The CDR3 covers 16 residues. The CDR3 DNA follows: TGCGCCAGCAGCTTGGCTCCGTTAACCGGGACACAAACCCAGTTCTTC. Translated: CASSLAPLTGTQTQFF.

This chain joins TRBV9 and TRBJ2-7, with a possible D match to TRBD1 (8 bases). The V gene's germline CDR1 is SGDLS and CDR2 YYNGEE. The CDR3 spans 14 residues. Trimming pared 1 base from V and 7 bases from J, leaving 15 bases between. This CDR3 is CASSVTGGVNEQYF. The DNA of the CDR3 is TGTGCCAGCAGCGTAACAGGGGGGGTAAATGAGCAGTACTTC.

The chain uses TRBV20-1 and TRBJ1-1, with D perhaps TRBD1 (5 bases). This CDR3 region has 12 residues. The germline V and J ends were trimmed by 2 bases and 10 bases, with 14 bases remaining between them. Germline V CDR1 and CDR2: DFQATT, SNEGSKA (reference sequence). The CDR3 DNA follows: TGCAGTGCTAGAAGTGGGGGGGAGGGAGCTTTCTTT. It is translated as CSARSGGEGAFF.

This clonotype was counted a few times. The CDR3 protein is CASSQGPGADYGYTF. DNA of the CDR3: TGCGCCAGCAGCCAAGGACCCGGGGCTGACTATGGCTACACCTTC. The chain links TRBV4-1 to TRBJ1-2; D may be TRBD1 (5 bases). CDR3 length: 15 residues. Germline V CDR1 and CDR2: MGHRA, YSYEKL. Deletions cut 1 base from V and 3 bases from J, with 12 bases between.

This clonotype was seen more than once but under ten times. The chain employs TRBV7-2 and TRBJ2-7; 11 bases fit TRBD1. The CDR3 is 15 residues long. V shed 2 bases, J shed 6 bases, and the junction held 6 bases outside the gene matches. In germline, CDR1 is SGHTA, CDR2 FQGNSA. The chain's CDR3 is CASSLQGTGGREQYF. CDR3 coding DNA: TGTGCCAGCAGCTTACAAGGGACAGGGGGACGCGAGCAGTACTTC.

This clonotype was counted many times. V and J are TRBV3-1 and TRBJ2-5; no firm D call. The germline V gene encodes CDR1 LGHDT and CDR2 YNNKEL (reference sequence). This CDR3 has 11 residues. Trimming stripped 0 bases from V and 5 bases from J, with 1 base between. The CDR3 reads CASSQDETQYF. CDR3 sequence (DNA): TGTGCCAGCAGCCAAGATGAGACCCAGTACTTC.

J is TRBJ2-7 and V is TRBV12-3 or TRBV12-4; the match to TRBD1 covers 9 bases. J was trimmed by 3 bases and V by 5 bases; bases with no gene match: 5. The CDR3 extends over 14 amino acids. CDR3 nucleotide sequence: TGTGCCAGCAGTATGGGGACAGGGATCTACGAGCAGTACTTC. Protein: CASSMGTGIYEQYF.

This clonotype was recorded many times. Sequence at one end of the junction differs from germline and may be a read error. CDR3 coding DNA: TGCGCCAGCAGCGCGCAGGGGACTGAAGCTTTCTTT. Translation: CASSAQGTEAFF. This sequence joins TRBV6-1 and TRBJ1-1, with a weak D call TRBD1 (6 bases). The CDR3 sequence is 12 residues long. Germline V lookup: CDR1 MNHNS, CDR2 SASEGT.

This rearrangement joins TRBV29-1 to TRBJ2-1, with D hard to call. Germline CDR1 and CDR2: SQVTM and ANQGSEA. The CDR3 has 14 amino acids. The V end lost 7 bases, the J end lost 10 bases, and 23 bases lay between the germline ends. The CDR3 nucleotides are TGCAGCGCCTCGCTGAGAGGACCAGAGAACGAGCAGTTCTTC. Amino acids: CSASLRGPENEQFF.

The chain recombines TRBV11-3 with TRBJ2-1, with TRBD2 matching over 11 bases. In germline, CDR1 is SGHNT, CDR2 YENEEA. This CDR3 region has 18 residues. V dropped 0 bases and J dropped 6; count of bases not matched to a gene: 10. CDR3 sequence (DNA): TGTGCCAGCAGCTTAGATAGCATAGCGGGGGGGCCAAGCAATGAGCAGTTCTTC. This translates into CASSLDSIAGGPSNEQFF.

This clonotype has more than one count but fewer than ten. The chain combines TRBV12-3 or TRBV12-4 with TRBJ2-7; D might be TRBD2 (6 bases). The CDR3 sequence is 15 residues long. Trimming removed 2 bases from V and 2 bases from J, with 13 bases in between. This CDR3 is CASSLFLGGPYEQYF. The CDR3 DNA is TGTGCCAGCAGTTTATTTCTGGGAGGACCCTACGAGCAGTACTTC.

The chain is built from TRBV2 and TRBJ2-1; 8 bases map to TRBD2. The V gene end was trimmed by 2 bases and the J gene end by 8 bases; junction bases not matched to a gene: 14. In germline, CDR1 is SNHLY, CDR2 FYNNEI. This CDR3 spans 17 amino acids. CDR3 sequence reads: CASSEFFRGLGIDEQFF. The CDR3 bases are TGTGCCAGCAGTGAATTTTTCCGGGGACTAGGGATCGATGAGCAGTTCTTC.

This chain joins TRBV20-1 and TRBJ2-5; tentatively, D is TRBD2 (5 bases). V shed 7 bases and J shed 2 bases, with 11 bases lying between them. CDR1 and CDR2 (germline): DFQATT, SNEGSKA (reference sequence). The CDR3 contains 12 residues. The CDR3 spells CSGLAWQETQYF. In DNA form, the CDR3 reads TGCAGTGGGCTAGCTTGGCAAGAGACCCAGTACTTC.

This clonotype occurred many times. This CDR3 reads CASSGFNEQFF. CDR3 DNA sequence: TGTGCCAGCAGTGGATTTAATGAGCAGTTCTTC. The chain recombines TRBV28 with TRBJ2-1; D is uncertain. Between the trimmed V and J ends, which lost 5 bases and 7 bases, there was a span of 6 bases. Germline loops: CDR1 MDHEN, CDR2 SYDVKM. CDR3 length: 11 amino acids.

This clonotype has more than one count but fewer than ten. The chain couples TRBV7-9 to TRBJ2-5, with 7 bases lining up with TRBD2. Per the germline V gene, CDR1 is SEHNR and CDR2 is FQNEAQ (reference sequence). CDR3 size: 16 residues. V shed 2 bases and J 0 bases; nucleotides not matched to a gene: 6. CDR3: CASSLLGLVDQETQYF. For the CDR3, the DNA is TGTGCCAGCAGCTTATTAGGACTAGTCGACCAAGAGACCCAGTACTTC.

The J gene is TRBJ2-3, the V gene TRBV27, with 7 bases that match TRBD2. Per the germline V gene, CDR1 is MNHEY and CDR2 is SMNVEV (reference sequence). V shed 3 bases, J shed 5 bases, and the junction held 2 bases outside the gene matches. The CDR3 length is 13 residues. CDR3 DNA: TGTGCCAGCAGTTTTGGGAGGGAAGATACGCAGTATTTT. Encoded protein: CASSFGREDTQYF.